A single sample gave rise to the 8 T cell receptor beta chains below, sequenced in a study of blood T cell repertoires in COVID-19. Using immunoSEQ multiplex PCR, the repertoire was profiled, and TCRdb retains in-frame clones only, with some absent. The repertoire holds 220,000 or so clones, with 80% to 85% as singletons. The source material was peripheral blood. These receptors all stem from a man younger than 40 with active or convalescent COVID-19.

The rearrangement uses TRBV12-3 or TRBV12-4 and TRBJ1-1; D is undetermined. The CDR3 is made up of 10 amino acids. V lost 5 bases, J lost 10 bases, and 8 bases lay in between. The CDR3 nucleotides are TGTGCCAGCAGTACCTATACAGCTTTCTTT. This translates into CASSTYTAFF.

This rearrangement joins TRBV28 to TRBJ2-5, with 10 bases identical to TRBD2. J lost 2 bases, V lost 5 bases, and 23 bases had no gene match. In germline, CDR1 is MDHEN, CDR2 SYDVKM. The CDR3 is 21 residues long. In DNA form, the CDR3 reads TGTGCCAGCAGTGAAGGGACAGCGGGGGGGCACAACATCATCGCACAAGAGACCCAGTACTTC. It is translated as CASSEGTAGGHNIIAQETQYF.

V and J are TRBV3-1 (or the pseudogene TRBV3-2) and TRBJ2-7, with TRBD1 matching 7 bases. After removal of 3 bases from V and 5 bases from J, the junction contained 7 bases not matched to a gene. Germline V gives CDR1 LGHDT, CDR2 YNNKEL (reference sequence). The CDR3 runs to 14 residues. The CDR3 DNA is TGTGCCAGCAGCCAGGGGGCGAGGGGGCACGAGCAGTACTTC. It yields the protein CASSQGARGHEQYF.

This clone was seen more than once but under ten times. The chain joins TRBV27 to TRBJ1-1, with D hard to call. Germline values: CDR1 MNHEY, CDR2 SMNVEV (reference sequence). The CDR3 runs 12 residues. V lost 8 bases and J lost 0, with 7 bases in between. The CDR3 spells CASRDLNTEAFF. DNA of the CDR3: TGTGCCAGCCGAGACTTGAACACTGAAGCTTTCTTT.

This rearrangement joins TRBV7-9 to TRBJ2-5, with TRBD2 identical over 7 bases. V trimming: 6 bases; J trimming: 7 bases; junction bases outside the gene matches: 14. CDR1 is SEHNR, CDR2 FQNEAQ, per germline (reference sequence). The CDR3 covers 15 residues. The DNA for the CDR3 is TGTGCCAGCAGACGAGGGGAGGGTGCCATCGGGACCCAGTACTTC. Protein: CASRRGEGAIGTQYF.

The chain combines TRBV19 with TRBJ2-7; 8 positions agree with TRBD2. The trim removed 10 bases at V and 4 bases at J, leaving 9 bases unmatched. From germline, CDR1 is LNHDA and CDR2 SQIVND (reference sequence). The CDR3 length is 13 residues. In DNA form, the CDR3 reads TGTGCCATCCCGGGACTAGGGGATTACGAGCAGTACTTC. Its translation is CAIPGLGDYEQYF.

This sequence joins TRBV28 and TRBJ1-4, with D hard to call. Germline-derived CDR1 and CDR2 are MDHEN and SYDVKM. Trimming took 7 bases from V and 2 from J, leaving 11 bases between them. This CDR3 is 14 amino acids long. This CDR3 reads CASNAGSTNEKLFF. CDR3 DNA: TGTGCCAGCAATGCCGGGTCGACTAATGAAAAACTGTTTTTT. The full variable domain, completed using reference TRBV28 and TRBJ1-4, is DVKVTQSSRYLVKRTGEKVFLECVQDMDHENMFWYRQDPGLGLRLIYFSYDVKMKEKGDIPEGYSVSREKKERFSLILESASTNQTSMYLCASNAGSTNEKLFFGSGTQLSVL.

The chain couples TRBV30 to TRBJ1-3; TRBD1 might be the D (5 bases). The CDR3 sequence is 15 residues long. Germline-derived CDR1 and CDR2 are GTSNPN and SVGIG (reference sequence). Between the trimmed V and J ends, which lost 0 bases and 0 bases, there was a span of 9 bases. DNA for the CDR3: TGTGCCTGGAGTGTAGGGGTCCGCTCTGGAAACACCATATATTTT. Protein sequence: CAWSVGVRSGNTIYF.